This T cell receptor beta chain was recorded in a study of T cells in Graves' hyperthyroidism and ophthalmopathy. The study, taken as a whole, reports: Expanded thyroid clonotypes (above 0.001) were mostly also found in blood.

Germline V CDR1 and CDR2: MGHDK, SYGVNS. The germline V and J ends were trimmed by 3 bases and 8 bases, with 13 bases remaining between them. This CDR3 spans 13 amino acids. As to this clonotype: Its antigen is unidentified.

The investigators amplified TCR beta CDR3 regions from RNA transcripts. An initial round of RT-PCR targeting the TCR CDR3 relied on the HTBI primer set. TCRdb reanalysed the multiplex PCR reads using MiXCR and keeps one entry per CDR3 protein. The table has 700,000 or so distinct CDR3 sequences, about 14% seen once. Source material: blood. This TCR was recovered from a woman between 45 and 65 years old with Graves' ophthalmopathy. V and J are TRBV25-1 and TRBJ1-2, with D uncertain. CDR3 protein: CASSDPLKIGYTF. Here the CDR3 DNA reads TGTGCCAGCAGTGATCCCCTTAAGATCGGCTACACCTTC.